A selection of T cell receptor beta chains follows, all from one sample in a study of blood T cell repertoires in COVID-19. Produced via immunoSEQ multiplex PCR; TCRdb's table is partial and in-frame only. The sample contains 300,000 to 400,000 clones, around 88% of which appear only once. The sequencing input was peripheral blood. The receptor source for this set is a woman in her sixties or seventies with COVID-19, enrolled during active disease. The CDR3 runs from the conserved cysteine through the conserved F or W. The D gene is left open where the match is weak. Some rows have no size entry. The others give once, few or many, or a class for an expanded clone.

clone_size j_call v_call d_call cdr3_nt cdr3_aa
- TRBJ1-6 TRBV19 - TGTGCCAGTAGTGGGGGCGGTTTACAGGGATATTATAATTCACCCCTCCACTTT CASSGGGLQGYYNSPLHF
- TRBJ1-1 TRBV6-5 TRBD1 TGTGCCAGCAGTTACCGGGGACAGGGGGTAGCTTTCTTT CASSYRGQGVAFF
- TRBJ2-1 TRBV7-3 TRBD1 TGTGCCAGCAGCTTTCAACCGGGACAGGGTAATGAGCAGTTCTTC CASSFQPGQGNEQFF
- TRBJ2-3 TRBV7-9 TRBD2 TGTGCCAGCAGCCCTTGGCGGGGGGACACAGATACGCAGTATTTT CASSPWRGDTDTQYF
- TRBJ1-2 TRBV10-3 TRBD1 TGTGCCATCGGGAGACAGGGTGGAGGCTACACCTTC CAIGRQGGGYTF
- TRBJ2-7 TRBV5-6 TRBD1 TGTGCCAGCAGCCCGGGACAGGGAAGGAACGAGCAGTACTTC CASSPGQGRNEQYF
once TRBJ2-7 TRBV7-9 TRBD1 TGTGCCAGCAGCTTAGGGACAGGACTCTCCTACGAGCAGTACTTC CASSLGTGLSYEQYF
- TRBJ1-2 TRBV18 - TGTGCCAGCTCACCAGCCCTTTCAGGGGATGGCTACACCTTC CASSPALSGDGYTF
- TRBJ2-2 TRBV5-1 - TGCGCCAGCAGCTTGGAGTCGCGGGGGAACACCGGGGAGCTGTTTTTT CASSLESRGNTGELFF
- TRBJ1-2 TRBV5-1 TRBD1 TGCGCCAGCAGCCCGCTGATCCGACAGGGAACCCCCACTAACTATGGCTACACCTTC CASSPLIRQGTPTNYGYTF
- TRBJ1-5 TRBV19 TRBD1 TGTGCCAGTAGTGGGACAGGGGGGGGCAATCAGCCCCAGCATTTT CASSGTGGGNQPQHF
- TRBJ1-2 TRBV6-5 TRBD1 TGTGCCAGCAGCAAGGTGACAGGGGGGGACTATGGCTACACCTTC CASSKVTGGDYGYTF
- TRBJ1-1 TRBV27 - TGTGCCAGTGCAAGAGACGGGGGACCAAGGGGGGGCACTGAAGCTTTCTTT CASARDGGPRGGTEAFF